This TCR beta chain stems from a study of post-analysis software for immune sequencing data. Whole-study findings and limits: Roughly 5 TRBV segments (TRBV5-6, TRBV5-1 and TRBV20-1 among them) occurred more frequently in patients than in controls.

Researchers reported that TCR beta cDNA libraries carried unique molecular identifiers. MiXCR, applied by TCRdb to the PCR reads, yields one record per CDR3 protein. The sample consists of roughly 600,000 distinct CDR3 sequences, roughly 46% of them appearing once. CDR1 and CDR2 from the germline V gene are SEHNR and FQNEAQ (reference sequence). This CDR3 is built from 15 residues. In this sample, this clonotype turned up once. The antigen is undetermined. This receptor was taken from a girl under 18 with multiple sclerosis. Sequenced: blood. The chain employs TRBV7-9 and TRBJ2-1; 9 bases are shared with TRBD2. Gene TRBJ2-7 matches the end of the DNA better, so the J call may be wrong. The CDR3 bases are TGTGCCAGCAGCTCGGCTAGCGGGAAATACAATGAGCAGTACTTC. Translated, it gives CASSSASGKYNEQYF.